Presented here are 21 T cell receptor beta chains from one specimen sequenced in a study of response to subunit inactivated influenza vaccine. TCRdb re-called the RT-PCR reads through MiXCR, storing one row per CDR3 protein. The sample has 500,000 or so distinct CDR3 sequences; approximately 11% are singletons. Sequenced here: PBMCs from blood, sampled 45 days after vaccination. The receptors shown here come from a man in his fifties who received an inactivated influenza vaccine.

V and J are TRBV25-1 and TRBJ2-7; D perhaps matches TRBD2 (6 bases). This CDR3 contains 13 residues. Germline values: CDR1 MGHDK, CDR2 SYGVNS. With 6 bases removed from V and 4 bases from J, the gap between germline ends came to 13 bases. The CDR3, as DNA: TGTGCCAGCAGCAGGGAGGTTTTATACGAGCAGTACTTC. Its translation is CASSREVLYEQYF.

The rearrangement uses TRBV11-2 and TRBJ2-3; 7 positions match TRBD1. The germline CDR1 and CDR2 sequences are SGHAT and FQNNGV. This CDR3 has 16 amino acids. J lost 2 bases, V lost 6 bases, and 11 bases had no gene match. The CDR3 sequence is CASSIFMGTATDTQYF. In DNA, the CDR3 is TGTGCCAGCAGTATCTTTATGGGGACAGCCACAGATACGCAGTATTTT.

V gene TRBV28 combines with J gene TRBJ2-7, with D unclear. V was pared by 2 bases and J by 0 bases, with 8 bases between. The CDR3 sequence is 14 residues long. The germline CDR1 and CDR2 sequences are MDHEN and SYDVKM. The CDR3 sequence is CASSLLSDSYEQYF. In nucleotides, the CDR3 is TGTGCCAGCAGTTTACTTTCGGACTCCTACGAGCAGTACTTC.

This clonotype appeared a few times. The chain links TRBV11-2 to TRBJ2-5; D might be TRBD2 (6 bases). Per germline, CDR1 SGHAT and CDR2 FQNNGV. The V gene lost 0 bases and the J gene lost 2 bases, with 10 bases spanning the gap. The CDR3 is 15 residues long. The CDR3 coding sequence is TGTGCCAGCAGCTTAGACTCCGGGAGACAAGAGACCCAGTACTTC. It yields the protein CASSLDSGRQETQYF.

The chain links TRBV4-3 to TRBJ2-7; perhaps TRBD2 as D (6 bases). The length of the CDR3 is 15 residues. CDR1 and CDR2 from the germline V gene are LGHNA and YSLEER. V was clipped by 4 bases and J by 2 bases, with 15 bases between them. The CDR3 protein is CASSPGLLDPYEQYF. The CDR3 DNA reads as TGCGCCAGCAGCCCGGGACTTTTAGACCCCTACGAGCAGTACTTC.

This clonotype was observed a handful of times. The V gene is TRBV28, the J gene TRBJ2-1; 10 bases are a match to TRBD2. Germline V gene lookup returns CDR1 MDHEN and CDR2 SYDVKM. V shed 5 bases and J 0 bases; nucleotides not matched to a gene: 16. The CDR3 spans 20 residues. CDR3 bases: TGTGCCAGCAGTAAACTTCTAGCGGGGGCCCTAACGAGCTCCTACAATGAGCAGTTCTTC. Amino acids: CASSKLLAGALTSSYNEQFF.

This clonotype was observed a few times. The CDR3 spells CASSHRQGEYEQYF. The CDR3 bases are TGTGCCAGCAGCCACCGACAGGGTGAATACGAGCAGTACTTC. The chain employs TRBV6-1 and TRBJ2-7; 7 bases align to TRBD1. CDR1 and CDR2 from the germline V gene are MNHNS and SASEGT. The CDR3 contains 14 residues. V shed 6 bases, J shed 4 bases, and the junction held 9 bases outside the gene matches.

This clonotype was seen only a few times. The chain uses TRBV4-2 and TRBJ1-1; perhaps TRBD1 as D (5 bases). This CDR3 comprises 15 residues. Per germline, CDR1 LGHNA and CDR2 YNFKEQ. Deletions cut 1 base from V and 0 bases from J, with 9 bases between. The CDR3 protein is CASSQGQPLNTEAFF. As DNA, the CDR3 is TGTGCCAGCAGCCAAGGACAGCCTTTGAACACTGAAGCTTTCTTT.

Only a few counts were recorded for this clonotype. This sequence joins TRBV25-1 and TRBJ2-2; TRBD1 agrees at 7 bases. Germline trimming cut 2 bases from V and 3 bases from J; bases unmatched to any gene: 6. Germline-derived CDR1 and CDR2 are MGHDK and SYGVNS. This CDR3 has 16 amino acids. The CDR3 DNA is TGTGCCAGCAGTGAACGACAGGGATCGGACACCGGGGAGCTGTTTTTT. Encoded protein: CASSERQGSDTGELFF.

The chain has TRBV20-1 and TRBJ2-1, with 12 bases fitting TRBD2. The length of the CDR3 is 14 residues. Trimming took 5 bases from V and 9 from J; bases not matched to a gene: 8. Per the germline V gene, CDR1 is DFQATT and CDR2 is SNEGSKA (reference sequence). The CDR3 spells CSAAPTSGGLEQFF. CDR3 coding DNA: TGCAGTGCTGCCCCGACTAGCGGGGGACTTGAGCAGTTCTTC.

The genes are TRBV18 and TRBJ1-3; D uncertain. V was trimmed by 0 bases and J by 0 bases, leaving 9 bases between them. Per the germline V gene, CDR1 is KGHSH and CDR2 is LQKENI. The CDR3 has 16 residues. This CDR3 is CASSPPMGNSGNTIYF. CDR3 DNA sequence: TGTGCCAGCTCACCACCGATGGGAAACTCTGGAAACACCATATATTTT.

This clonotype was detected only a few times. V and J are TRBV12-3 or TRBV12-4 and TRBJ2-7; 10 bases are shared with TRBD2. This CDR3 is built from 13 residues. Trimming cost V 8 bases and J 0 bases; bases outside gene matches: 1. CDR3 region: CASERGGSYEQYF. The CDR3 nucleotides are TGTGCCAGCGAGCGGGGGGGCTCCTACGAGCAGTACTTC.

This clonotype was seen a handful of times. The CDR3 nucleotides read TGTGCCAGCAGTTATGAGGGAGGGCCCACAGATACGCAGTATTTT. Residues: CASSYEGGPTDTQYF. This chain joins TRBV6-5 and TRBJ2-3; TRBD2 matches 7 bases. This CDR3 spans 15 amino acids. In germline, CDR1 is MNHEY, CDR2 SVGAGI. Trimming cost V 3 bases and J 2 bases; bases outside gene matches: 5.

The chain recombines TRBV7-9 with TRBJ1-5; D not resolved. CDR1 and CDR2 from the germline V gene are SEHNR and FQNEAQ (reference sequence). V was cut by 4 bases and J by 1 base, with 8 bases left in between. The CDR3 is made up of 14 amino acids. The CDR3 loop is CASSSELSNQPQHF. The CDR3 DNA sequence: TGTGCCAGCAGCTCAGAGCTGAGCAATCAGCCCCAGCATTTT.

The chain links TRBV5-1 to TRBJ2-1, with a weak D call TRBD2 (5 bases). CDR3 length: 14 residues. CDR1 and CDR2 (germline): SGHRS, YFSETQ. Trimming took 2 bases from V and 1 from J, leaving 7 bases between them. This CDR3 is CASSFWESYNEQFF. CDR3 in DNA: TGCGCCAGCAGCTTTTGGGAGTCCTACAATGAGCAGTTCTTC.

This clonotype was observed a handful of times. The chain recombines TRBV2 with TRBJ2-2; maybe TRBD1 (6 bases). CDR3 size: 13 residues. CDR1 and CDR2 from the germline V gene are SNHLY and FYNNEI. V gave up 6 bases and J gave up 5 bases, with 10 bases separating them. The CDR3 is CASRDQGTGELFF. The CDR3, as DNA: TGTGCCAGCAGGGATCAGGGGACCGGGGAGCTGTTTTTT.

The genes are TRBV4-1 and TRBJ2-7; 7 nucleotides match TRBD1. The germline V gene encodes CDR1 MGHRA and CDR2 YSYEKL. The CDR3 sequence is 15 residues long. V was pared by 1 base and J by 3 bases, with 6 bases of the junction left unmatched. The CDR3 loop is CASSQARQGFYEQYF. In DNA, the CDR3 is TGCGCCAGCAGCCAAGCCAGACAGGGTTTCTACGAGCAGTACTTC.

This clonotype has just a few counts. The J gene is TRBJ1-1, the V gene TRBV5-1, with a possible D match to TRBD1 (5 bases). This CDR3 contains 15 residues. Trimming pared 4 bases from V and 1 base from J, leaving 14 bases between. Germline V gene sequence: CDR1 SGHRS, CDR2 YFSETQ. The DNA for the CDR3 is TGCGCCAGCAGCCCGGGGCGGGTAGGGAACACTGAAGCTTTCTTT. The encoded protein is CASSPGRVGNTEAFF. The full variable domain, completed using reference TRBV5-1 and TRBJ1-1, is KAGVTQTPRYLIKTRGQQVTLSCSPISGHRSVSWYQQTPGQGLQFLFEYFSETQRNKGNFPGRFSGRQFSNSRSEMNVSTLELGDSALYLCASSPGRVGNTEAFFGQGTRLTVV.

This clonotype was found a few times. CDR3 coding DNA: TGCGCCAGCAGCTTGTATCGTTTAGAGACCCAGTACTTC. This gives the protein CASSLYRLETQYF. This chain joins TRBV5-1 and TRBJ2-5; D ambiguous. Trimming removed 1 base from V and 4 bases from J, with 8 bases in between. CDR1 SGHRS and CDR2 YFSETQ come from the germline V gene. The CDR3 is made up of 13 amino acids.

This clonotype was seen a few times. J is TRBJ2-3 and V is TRBV20-1, with TRBD2 matching 11 bases. Germline V gene lookup returns CDR1 DFQATT and CDR2 SNEGSKA (reference sequence). The CDR3 consists of 17 residues. V shed 1 base, J shed 2 bases, and the junction held 8 bases outside the gene matches. This chain's CDR3 is CSARGLAGSSFTDTQYF. As DNA, the CDR3 is TGCAGTGCTAGAGGACTAGCGGGATCCTCCTTCACAGATACGCAGTATTTT.

This clonotype has at least ten counts. The chain joins TRBV12-3 or TRBV12-4 to TRBJ2-2; D uncertain. V was clipped by 7 bases and J by 0 bases, with 9 bases between them. The CDR3 sequence is 14 residues long. The CDR3 protein is CASTRHPNTGELFF. The CDR3 DNA is TGTGCCAGCACGAGACACCCGAACACCGGGGAGCTGTTTTTT.